This T cell receptor (beta chain) was sequenced for a study of T cell clonotyping in hematopoietic cell transplantation. Method: immunoSEQ multiplex PCR; TCRdb's copy keeps in-frame clones and lacks some. The sample carries 10,000 to 15,000 clones, about nine tenths recorded once. Trimming took 3 bases from V and 3 from J, leaving 12 bases between them. This CDR3 has 14 amino acids. The germline gives CDR1 SGHNT, CDR2 YENEEA. This clonotype originated in a man aged 25 to 40 in good health. Some clones in this sample may be carry-over from other donors' samples. The sequenced sample was peripheral blood mononuclear cells. The chain uses TRBV11-3 and TRBJ2-7; D uncertain. The CDR3 loop is CASSFSLSGYEQYF. CDR3 bases: TGTGCCAGCAGCTTTAGCCTTTCGGGCTACGAGCAGTACTTC.